Each of the 24 T cell receptor beta chains below was sequenced from the same sample in a study of shared clonotypes between healthy human individuals. Libraries were prepared by immunoSEQ multiplex PCR; TCRdb keeps only in-frame clonotypes and omits some of them. The data show 2 million or so clones, 95% seen once. Material for sequencing was naive CD4+ T cells sorted from blood. Subset meaning: CD45RA+ positively selected. These receptors were taken from a man in his late teens or twenties in good health.

Concerning this clone: An end of the junction differs from the germline gene, which may be a read error. The sample holds other DNA sequences that translate to the same CDR3. This sequence joins TRBV6-1 and TRBJ2-5; D unclear. The CDR3 is 11 residues long. The germline V gene has CDR1 MNHNS and CDR2 SASEGT. The CDR3 protein is CASSVQETQYF. CDR3 nucleotide sequence: TGTGCCAGTAGTGTCCAAGAGACCCAGTACTTC.

The chain recombines TRBV6-6 with TRBJ1-5; D ambiguous. CDR3 length: 15 residues. Trimming cost V 2 bases and J 3 bases, with 11 bases left between them. Looked up from germline, CDR1 is MNHNY and CDR2 is SVGAGI (reference sequence). The CDR3 nucleotides are TGTGCCAGCAGTTACGCCCTGAAGGACAATCAGCCCCAGCATTTT. Its protein is CASSYALKDNQPQHF.

The CDR3 DNA reads as TGTGCCAGCAGTGAAGAATCTTCAGAATTGGTCTACGAGCAGTACTTC. Encoded protein: CASSEESSELVYEQYF. The chain couples TRBV6-1 to TRBJ2-7, with no clear D. The CDR3 has 16 residues. Germline loops: CDR1 MNHNS, CDR2 SASEGT. V gave up 1 base and J gave up 3 bases, with 16 bases separating them.

In this sample, this clone turned up once. CDR3 region: CASSLAPGTGQTGEAFF. CDR3 bases: TGCGCCAGCAGCTTGGCCCCGGGGACAGGGCAGACTGGTGAAGCTTTCTTT. The chain links TRBV5-1 to TRBJ1-1; 9 positions match TRBD1. Trimming removed 0 bases from V and 7 bases from J; junction bases left unmatched: 13. The CDR3 runs 17 residues. Germline-derived CDR1 and CDR2 are SGHRS and YFSETQ.

DNA for the CDR3: TGTGCCAGCAGCTTAGGGGCTAGCGGGGGCAATGAGCAGTTCTTC. Residues: CASSLGASGGNEQFF. The rearrangement uses TRBV11-3 and TRBJ2-1, with 10 positions matching TRBD2. Trimming took 1 base from V and 6 from J; bases not matched to a gene: 3. Germline V gene lookup returns CDR1 SGHNT and CDR2 YENEEA. CDR3 size: 15 residues.

The rearrangement joins TRBV5-1 to TRBJ2-7; 7 bases fit TRBD2. The V gene's germline CDR1 is SGHRS and CDR2 YFSETQ. Trimming cost V 3 bases and J 2 bases; bases outside gene matches: 11. The CDR3 consists of 16 residues. CDR3 protein: CASSWGRSGAPYEQYF. DNA for the CDR3: TGCGCCAGCAGCTGGGGGAGGAGCGGGGCCCCCTACGAGCAGTACTTC.

The chain couples TRBV6-4 to TRBJ1-1; D unclear. With 4 bases removed from V and 1 base from J, the gap between germline ends came to 10 bases. This CDR3 spans 14 amino acids. Looked up from germline, CDR1 is MRHNA and CDR2 is SNTAGT. The CDR3 sequence: CASSVGVGNTEAFF. CDR3 sequence (DNA): TGTGCCAGCAGTGTGGGTGTAGGGAACACTGAAGCTTTCTTT.

The rearrangement joins TRBV6-1 to TRBJ2-3, with D possibly being TRBD2 (6 bases). The V end was cut by 2 bases, the J end by 5 bases, with 14 bases between. The CDR3 is made up of 15 amino acids. CDR1 and CDR2 from the germline V gene are MNHNS and SASEGT. The CDR3 sequence: CASSERPRGKDTQYF. CDR3 sequence (DNA): TGTGCCAGCAGTGAAAGGCCCCGGGGGAAAGATACGCAGTATTTT.

The genes are TRBV4-1 and TRBJ2-7; tentative D call: TRBD2 (5 bases). CDR1 and CDR2 from the germline V gene are MGHRA and YSYEKL. The V end lost 2 bases, the J end lost 3 bases, and 11 bases lay between the germline ends. This CDR3 is built from 14 residues. The CDR3 here is CASSQWRAGYEQYF. CDR3 DNA: TGCGCCAGCAGCCAATGGCGGGCAGGCTACGAGCAGTACTTC.

The chain links TRBV25-1 to TRBJ2-2, with D perhaps being TRBD1 or TRBD2 (5 bases each). The CDR3 has 15 residues. Trimming cost V 4 bases and J 3 bases, with 12 bases left between them. The germline V gene has CDR1 MGHDK and CDR2 SYGVNS. The CDR3 here is CASSASRGDTGELFF. CDR3 nucleotide sequence: TGTGCCAGCAGTGCTAGCAGAGGGGACACCGGGGAGCTGTTTTTT.

V and J are TRBV6-5 and TRBJ2-1; 10 bases agree with TRBD1. J was trimmed by 14 bases and V by 6 bases; bases with no gene match: 4. Germline V CDR1 and CDR2: MNHEY, SVGAGI. The CDR3 length is 11 residues. The CDR3 sequence is CASSPGTGEFF. The CDR3 DNA reads as TGTGCCAGCAGCCCCGGGACAGGGGAGTTCTTC.

The chain recombines TRBV27 with TRBJ1-2; D gene uncertain. CDR3 length equals 12 residues. With 6 bases removed from V and 3 bases from J, the gap between germline ends came to 8 bases. The germline CDR1 and CDR2 sequences are MNHEY and SMNVEV (reference sequence). The CDR3 nucleotides read TGTGCCAGCAGCGGGTCGGACTATGGCTACACCTTC. Its protein is CASSGSDYGYTF.

The genes are TRBV14 and TRBJ1-1; D is ambiguous. Trimming removed 2 bases from V and 8 bases from J, with 9 bases in between. This CDR3 has 12 residues. CDR1 is SGHDN and CDR2 is FVKESK in the germline V gene. The CDR3 loop is CASSQIRAEAFF. In DNA, the CDR3 is TGTGCCAGCAGCCAAATACGGGCGGAAGCTTTCTTT.

The chain couples TRBV5-5 to TRBJ2-1, with no clear D. CDR1 is SGHKS, CDR2 YYEKEE, per germline (reference sequence). The V and J ends lost 5 bases and 6 bases respectively, with 9 bases between them. This CDR3 comprises 12 residues. CDR3 nucleotides: TGTGCCAGCAGTTTTCGGTTCAATGAGCAGTTCTTC. This encodes CASSFRFNEQFF.

The genes are TRBV28 and TRBJ2-2; D remains ambiguous. V was trimmed by 7 bases and J by 2 bases, leaving 14 bases between them. The CDR3 covers 15 residues. Germline CDR1 MDHEN, CDR2 SYDVKM. The CDR3 sequence: CASTPTPRNTGELFF. DNA for the CDR3: TGTGCCAGCACCCCGACTCCCAGAAACACCGGGGAGCTGTTTTTT.

Of note for this clone: Different DNA sequences within this sample yield the same CDR3. The J gene is TRBJ1-2, the V gene TRBV7-8; D is unresolved. V lost 1 base and J 2 bases, leaving 8 bases between the germline ends. The CDR3 is made up of 14 amino acids. CDR1 and CDR2 from the germline V gene are SGHVS and FQNEAQ. DNA for the CDR3: TGTGCCAGCAGCTTAGGGGCAGCGAACTATGGCTACACCTTC. This sequence encodes CASSLGAANYGYTF.

This clone appeared a single time. The CDR3 DNA reads TGTGCCAGCAGCTCGGGACTCAGCGGGGAGCTGTTTTTT. Its protein is CASSSGLSGELFF. V and J are TRBV7-2 and TRBJ2-2, with a possible D match to TRBD2 (6 bases). Germline V gives CDR1 SGHTA, CDR2 FQGNSA. This CDR3 is 13 amino acids long. The germline V and J ends were trimmed by 4 bases and 7 bases, with 10 bases remaining between them. Combining the CDR3 with reference TRBV7-2 and TRBJ2-2 gives the whole variable domain GAGVSQSPSNKVTEKGKDVELRCDPISGHTALYWYRQSLGQGLEFLIYFQGNSAPDKSGLPSDRFSAERTGGSVSTLTIQRTQQEDSAVYLCASSSGLSGELFFGEGSRLTVL.

The chain links TRBV4-3 to TRBJ2-7, with a weak D call TRBD1 (6 bases). There are 15 residues in the CDR3. Germline V CDR1 and CDR2: LGHNA, YSLEER. Trimming shortened V by 1 base and J by 0 bases, and 10 bases separated the two germline ends. CDR3 sequence reads: CASSQVQGLSYEQYF. CDR3 nucleotide sequence: TGCGCCAGCAGCCAAGTACAGGGCCTCTCCTACGAGCAGTACTTC.

The chain is built from TRBV18 and TRBJ1-2; the D is unclear. Trimming took off 3 bases at V and 8 bases at J, with 10 bases between the two ends. In germline, CDR1 is KGHSH, CDR2 LQKENI. There are 12 residues in the CDR3. The CDR3 loop is CASSPSVNGYTF. CDR3 bases: TGTGCCAGCTCACCCTCAGTGAACGGCTACACCTTC. The entire variable domain, with the rest obtained from reference TRBV18 and TRBJ1-2, is as follows: NAGVMQNPRHLVRRRGQEARLRCSPMKGHSHVYWYRQLPEEGLKFMVYLQKENIIDESGMPKERFSAEFPKEGPSILRIQQVVRGDSAAYFCASSPSVNGYTFGSGTRLTVV.

The chain employs TRBV5-1 and TRBJ2-5; TRBD2 matches 8 bases. The germline CDR1 and CDR2 sequences are SGHRS and YFSETQ. V trimming: 3 bases; J trimming: 2 bases; junction bases outside the gene matches: 6. The CDR3 extends over 15 amino acids. This CDR3 reads CASSSLLAEQETQYF. Here the CDR3 DNA reads TGCGCCAGCAGCTCCCTACTAGCGGAGCAAGAGACCCAGTACTTC. The full variable domain, rest sourced from reference TRBV5-1 and TRBJ2-5, is KAGVTQTPRYLIKTRGQQVTLSCSPISGHRSVSWYQQTPGQGLQFLFEYFSETQRNKGNFPGRFSGRQFSNSRSEMNVSTLELGDSALYLCASSSLLAEQETQYFGPGTRLLVL.

Concerning this clone: Other nucleotide sequences in the sample specify the same CDR3. V is TRBV6-1 and J is TRBJ2-2; D is possibly TRBD1 or TRBD2 (5 bases each). The CDR3 sequence is 15 residues long. Germline V gives CDR1 MNHNS, CDR2 SASEGT. V dropped 6 bases and J dropped 0 bases, with 11 bases sitting between them. DNA for the CDR3: TGTGCCAGCAGGACGGGGACGGCGAACACCGGGGAGCTGTTTTTT. It codes for CASRTGTANTGELFF.

Regarding this clone: This may come from a read error, since a much larger clone is one base off. The chain employs TRBV5-5 and TRBJ1-2; the match to TRBD1 covers 7 bases. Per the germline V gene, CDR1 is SGHKS and CDR2 is YYEKEE (reference sequence). V was pared by 0 bases and J by 2 bases, with 1 base of the junction left unmatched. The CDR3 spans 14 residues. CDR3: CASSLAGQNYGYTF. The CDR3 DNA reads as TGTGCCAGCAGCTTGGCGGGACAGAACTATGGCTACACCTTC.

V and J are TRBV7-9 and TRBJ2-1; weak D call: TRBD1 (5 bases). Germline V CDR1 and CDR2: SEHNR, FQNEAQ (reference sequence). V was clipped by 6 bases and J by 12 bases, with 9 bases between them. This CDR3 is 10 amino acids long. CDR3 nucleotide sequence: TGTGCCAGCAGTTCAGGGTCGCAGTTCTTC. It encodes CASSSGSQFF.

The chain employs TRBV7-2 and TRBJ2-7; D is perhaps TRBD2 (6 bases). Germline CDR1 reads SGHTA; CDR2 reads FQGNSA. CDR3 length: 14 amino acids. The ends were cut back, 2 bases at V and 7 bases at J, with 15 bases in the middle. The CDR3 spells CASSLKGRLGEQYF. The DNA for the CDR3 is TGTGCCAGCAGCTTAAAGGGGAGGTTGGGAGAGCAGTACTTC. Drawing the rest from reference TRBV7-2 and TRBJ2-7, the complete variable domain is GAGVSQSPSNKVTEKGKDVELRCDPISGHTALYWYRQSLGQGLEFLIYFQGNSAPDKSGLPSDRFSAERTGGSVSTLTIQRTQQEDSAVYLCASSLKGRLGEQYFGPGTRLTVT.